This T cell receptor beta chain was profiled in a study of metastatic and nonmetastatic thyroid tumors. Looking at the study overall: Repertoire comparison spanned blood and tumor or nodule tissue of malignant and benign thyroid patients.

Findings and caveats of the study: Relative to benign nodules, malignant thyroid tumors were reportedly characterized by significantly elevated TCR beta diversity in blood and tumor.

This clone was counted ten times or more. Its specificity is not known. V lost 4 bases to trimming and J lost 3 bases, with 10 bases between them. The germline gives CDR1 GTSNPN, CDR2 SVGIG (reference sequence). This CDR3 has 13 amino acids. Thyroid surgery had not been preceded by any treatment in any patient. TCRdb re-called the PCR reads with MiXCR. The table shows around 22,000 clones, with around 9.9% occurring only once. The chain uses TRBV30 and TRBJ1-5, with D unclear. The clonotype originates from a female donor with papillary thyroid cancer or a benign thyroid nodule (not recorded which). Some clones in this sample may be carry-over from other donors' samples. Sequencing used blood. In DNA, the CDR3 is TGTGCCTGGAACCCGGGCCCCAATCAGCCCCAGCATTTT. Encoded protein: CAWNPGPNQPQHF.